The next 25 T cell receptor beta chains were all read from a single sample in a study of T cell repertoires in cytomegalovirus infection (dated by TCRdb to between 2017 and 2020). No antigens are known for them. The listed sequencing device is Illumina HiSeq 1500. TCRdb applied fastp at Q25 and MiXCR to the public reads, then kept only in-frame beta chains. When rows share a CDR3 protein, they turn into one entry using the most common DNA and genes. This sample lists around 900,000 distinct CDR3 sequences; around 32% were detected once. The ten top clones hold 13% of the sample. The treatment or condition label of this sample denotes: in vitro stimulation with specific CMV peptide epitopes to enrich CMV-specific T cells. The sequences come from cultured CD8+ T cells from PBMCs, collected from culture after CMV antigen stimulation. Every receptor here comes from a human donor in good health (CMV status not recorded). Some clones in this sample may be carry-over from other donors' samples.

The chain links TRBV27 to TRBJ1-2, with D possibly TRBD1 on 6 matching bases. The CDR3 contains 12 residues. Trimming stripped 4 bases from V and 10 bases from J, with 13 bases between. CDR1 MNHEY and CDR2 SMNVEV come from the germline V gene (reference sequence). The CDR3 sequence: CASSSTGLDYTF. As DNA, the CDR3 is TGTGCCAGCAGTTCTACAGGGCTGGACTACACCTTC.

This clonotype occurred many times. The gene calls are TRBV7-2 and TRBJ1-6; D not resolved. The CDR3 is made up of 18 amino acids. The germline V and J ends were trimmed by 5 bases and 0 bases, with 17 bases remaining between them. Germline-derived CDR1 and CDR2 are SGHTA and FQGNSA. The CDR3 coding sequence is TGTGCCAGCAGCCCTAGTGGCCAGGCTCGCTCCTATAATTCACCCCTCCACTTT. Its protein is CASSPSGQARSYNSPLHF.

The chain couples TRBV5-5 to TRBJ1-4; D is unresolved. V was clipped by 0 bases and J by 6 bases, with 9 bases between them. The CDR3 loop spans 14 amino acids. Germline lookup yields CDR1 SGHKS and CDR2 YYEKEE (reference sequence). The chain's CDR3 is CASSLAGEDEKLFF. CDR3 in DNA: TGTGCCAGCAGCTTGGCCGGTGAGGATGAAAAACTGTTTTTT.

The gene calls are TRBV27 and TRBJ1-6, with 7 bases matching TRBD1. After removal of 6 bases from V and 9 bases from J, the junction contained 8 bases not matched to a gene. There are 14 residues in the CDR3. Germline CDR1 reads MNHEY; CDR2 reads SMNVEV (reference sequence). The CDR3 here is CASSPQGLGSPLHF. The CDR3 coding sequence is TGTGCCAGCAGCCCACAGGGGCTGGGTTCACCCCTCCACTTT.

The genes are TRBV6-6 and TRBJ1-1, with 8 bases lining up with TRBD1. Germline loops: CDR1 MNHNY, CDR2 SVGAGI (reference sequence). This CDR3 contains 13 residues. V lost 10 bases, J lost 3 bases, and 7 bases stayed unmatched. The chain's CDR3 is CANRGIGHTEAFF. As DNA, the CDR3 is TGTGCCAACAGGGGGATAGGGCACACTGAAGCTTTCTTT.

The V call is TRBV4-2, the J call TRBJ2-3; 9 bases are shared with TRBD2. V trimming: 1 base; J trimming: 5 bases; junction bases outside the gene matches: 1. Germline V gene lookup returns CDR1 LGHNA and CDR2 YNFKEQ. This CDR3 region has 14 residues. CDR3 region: CASSQGLAVDTQYF. In nucleotides, the CDR3 is TGTGCCAGCAGCCAAGGACTAGCGGTAGATACGCAGTATTTT.

This clonotype occurred many times. The chain has TRBV10-3 and TRBJ2-3; TRBD1 might be the D (6 bases). This CDR3 spans 15 amino acids. Germline V gives CDR1 ENHRY, CDR2 SYGVKD. V shed 11 bases and J shed 0 bases, with 18 bases lying between them. The CDR3 here is CAALVQGKSTDTQYF. In nucleotides, the CDR3 is TGTGCCGCCCTGGTACAGGGAAAAAGCACAGATACGCAGTATTTT.

A note on this clonotype: This may be a read error, as it is one base from a much larger clone. The genes are TRBV7-9 and TRBJ2-1; TRBD2 agrees at 7 bases. CDR3 length: 17 residues. With V trimmed by 5 bases and J by 0 bases, 10 bases remained unmatched. Germline loops: CDR1 SEHNR, CDR2 FQNEAQ (reference sequence). The CDR3 bases are TGTGCCAGCAGCGACGAATTAGCGGGTGACTCCTACAATGAGCAGTTCTTC. Translated, it gives CASSDELAGDSYNEQFF.

As to this clonotype: One base away lies a much larger clone, so this may be a sequencing read error. This chain links TRBV7-6 with TRBJ2-6; 7 bases agree with TRBD1. The CDR3 covers 18 residues. V lost 2 bases to trimming and J lost 0 bases; unmatched junction nucleotides: 7. CDR1 and CDR2 from the germline V gene are SGHVS and FNYEAQ. The CDR3 protein is CASSLTSDRSSGANVLTF. As DNA, the CDR3 is TGTGCCAGCAGCTTAACGTCGGACAGGAGCTCTGGGGCCAACGTCCTGACTTTC.

The CDR3 loop reads CAISDPAGHSYNEQFF. The CDR3 DNA sequence: TGTGCCATCAGTGACCCAGCGGGTCACTCCTACAATGAGCAGTTCTTC. The genes are TRBV10-3 and TRBJ2-1; D possibly corresponds to TRBD2 (6 bases). The CDR3 totals 16 residues. Germline lookup yields CDR1 ENHRY and CDR2 SYGVKD. The germline V and J ends were trimmed by 3 bases and 0 bases, with 12 bases remaining between them.

This clonotype was counted only a few times. V is TRBV11-1 and J is TRBJ2-5, with 7 bases aligning to TRBD2. The V gene's germline CDR1 is SGHAT and CDR2 FQDESV (reference sequence). The CDR3 spans 16 residues. V lost 2 bases to trimming and J lost 2 bases; unmatched junction nucleotides: 8. The CDR3 nucleotides read TGTGCCAGCAGCTTACGGGCGGGGGAGAGACAAGAGACCCAGTACTTC. It yields the protein CASSLRAGERQETQYF. Complete variable domain (other parts from reference TRBV11-1 and TRBJ2-5): EAEVAQSPRYKITEKSQAVAFWCDPISGHATLYWYRQILGQGPELLVQFQDESVVDDSQLPKDRFSAERLKGVDSTLKIQPAELGDSAMYLCASSLRAGERQETQYFGPGTRLLVL.

The J gene is TRBJ2-1, the V gene TRBV2, with 9 bases matching TRBD1. This CDR3 is built from 14 residues. CDR1 and CDR2 from the germline V gene are SNHLY and FYNNEI. V gave up 6 bases and J gave up 6 bases; unmatched junction bases: 6. DNA for the CDR3: TGTGCCAGCAGCCAGGGACAGGGATCCAATGAGCAGTTCTTC. It codes for CASSQGQGSNEQFF.

In DNA form, the CDR3 reads TGTGCCAGCAGCGTCGGAGGGTCCCCGTACAATGAGCAGTTCTTC. It translates to CASSVGGSPYNEQFF. The chain links TRBV14 to TRBJ2-1, with D possibly being TRBD2 (6 bases). The V gene's germline CDR1 is SGHDN and CDR2 FVKESK. The CDR3 is 15 residues long. The ends were cut back, 5 bases at V and 4 bases at J, with 15 bases in the middle. Complete variable domain (other parts from reference TRBV14 and TRBJ2-1): EAGVTQFPSHSVIEKGQTVTLRCDPISGHDNLYWYRRVMGKEIKFLLHFVKESKQDESGMPNNRFLAERTGGTYSTLKVQPAELEDSGVYFCASSVGGSPYNEQFFGPGTRLTVL.

The table lists this clonotype with a few counts. The chain is built from TRBV27 and TRBJ2-5; 13 bases map to TRBD2. V dropped 4 bases and J dropped 2; count of bases not matched to a gene: 4. The V gene's germline CDR1 is MNHEY and CDR2 SMNVEV (reference sequence). This CDR3 is 16 amino acids long. The CDR3 nucleotides are TGTGCCAGCAGTTCCGGACTAGCGGGGGTACAAGAGACCCAGTACTTC. Amino acid sequence: CASSSGLAGVQETQYF.

This clonotype was found many times. V and J are TRBV7-9 and TRBJ2-1, with no clear D. V was pared by 5 bases and J by 2 bases, with 13 bases between. This CDR3 has 15 amino acids. Germline lookup yields CDR1 SEHNR and CDR2 FQNEAQ (reference sequence). Here the CDR3 DNA reads TGTGCCAGCAGCGATTCTGGAACCACCTACAATGAGCAGTTCTTC. Translating it yields CASSDSGTTYNEQFF.

In this sample, this clonotype turned up a few times. V is TRBV7-9 and J is TRBJ2-3; no firm D call. V lost 2 bases, J lost 0 bases, and 15 bases lay in between. Germline-derived CDR1 and CDR2 are SEHNR and FQNEAQ (reference sequence). The CDR3 length is 17 residues. Here the CDR3 reads CASSLYASQTSTDTQYF. DNA of the CDR3: TGTGCCAGCAGCTTATATGCCAGTCAGACTAGCACAGATACGCAGTATTTT.

V gene TRBV6-1 combines with J gene TRBJ1-2, with 7 nucleotides matching TRBD1. V lost 5 bases, J lost 1 base, and 7 bases stayed unmatched. The V gene's germline CDR1 is MNHNS and CDR2 SASEGT. The CDR3 is 15 amino acids. The CDR3 spells CASSPSDRINYGYTF. The CDR3 nucleotides read TGTGCCAGCAGTCCATCGGACAGGATTAACTATGGCTACACCTTC.

This clonotype was counted at least ten times. This chain uses TRBV7-8 with TRBJ2-6; 11 bases are shared with TRBD1. CDR3 size: 17 residues. V lost 5 bases, J lost 7 bases, and 10 bases stayed unmatched. The germline V gene has CDR1 SGHVS and CDR2 FQNEAQ. Here the CDR3 reads CASSPGQGANGANVLTF. Here the CDR3 DNA reads TGTGCCAGCAGCCCTGGACAGGGGGCGAATGGTGCCAACGTCCTGACTTTC.

The V and J genes are TRBV12-3 or TRBV12-4 and TRBJ2-3, with 10 bases that match TRBD2. The CDR3 covers 15 residues. With 5 bases clipped from V and 4 bases from J, the junction kept 6 bases outside the gene matches. CDR3 sequence: CASSISGGASDTQYF. Written as DNA, the CDR3 is TGTGCCAGCAGTATAAGCGGGGGGGCCTCAGATACGCAGTATTTT.

J is TRBJ1-1 and V is TRBV7-2; possible D gene TRBD1, 5 bases. V was pared by 2 bases and J by 5 bases, with 12 bases between. The V gene's germline CDR1 is SGHTA and CDR2 FQGNSA. This CDR3 has 14 amino acids. This chain's CDR3 is CASSLKDWGTEAFF. CDR3 DNA: TGTGCCAGCAGCTTAAAGGATTGGGGGACTGAAGCTTTCTTT. Full variable domain (outside the CDR3, taken from reference TRBV7-2 and TRBJ1-1): GAGVSQSPSNKVTEKGKDVELRCDPISGHTALYWYRQSLGQGLEFLIYFQGNSAPDKSGLPSDRFSAERTGGSVSTLTIQRTQQEDSAVYLCASSLKDWGTEAFFGQGTRLTVV.

This clonotype was seen at least ten times. This chain uses TRBV2 with TRBJ2-3, with D tentatively TRBD1 (5 bases). Trimming took off 7 bases at V and 2 bases at J, with 13 bases between the two ends. Germline V gives CDR1 SNHLY, CDR2 FYNNEI. This CDR3 comprises 14 residues. Written as DNA, the CDR3 is TGTGCCAGCACTCGAACAGGACACACAGATACGCAGTATTTT. Its protein is CASTRTGHTDTQYF.

This chain links TRBV15 with TRBJ2-2; D remains ambiguous. V was shortened by 4 bases and J by 3 bases, with 9 bases between the two germline ends. CDR1 and CDR2 (germline): LNHNV, YYDKDF (reference sequence). The CDR3 consists of 14 residues. The CDR3 DNA is TGTGCCACCAGCACTGGGTCGGACACCGGGGAGCTGTTTTTT. Protein product: CATSTGSDTGELFF.

In its sample, this clonotype was seen many times. This chain joins TRBV7-6 and TRBJ2-2, with a weak D call TRBD1 (5 bases). CDR3 size: 17 residues. Germline CDR1 and CDR2: SGHVS and FNYEAQ. The V gene lost 2 bases and the J gene lost 4 bases, with 17 bases spanning the gap. This CDR3 reads CASSLTNPQGFTGELFF. DNA for the CDR3: TGTGCCAGCAGCTTAACGAACCCTCAGGGATTCACCGGGGAGCTGTTTTTT.

V usage is TRBV11-3 and J usage is TRBJ2-1, with 10 bases lining up with TRBD1. Per the germline V gene, CDR1 is SGHNT and CDR2 is YENEEA. The CDR3 is 15 residues long. Unmatched junction bases numbered 8, after V lost 4 bases and J lost 8 bases. CDR3 in amino acids: CASSSRDRGMDEQFF. The CDR3 nucleotides read TGTGCCAGCAGCTCCCGGGACAGGGGAATGGATGAGCAGTTCTTC.

The chain carries TRBV6-2 or TRBV6-3 and TRBJ2-1; a weak D match, TRBD1 (6 bases). Trimming took 6 bases from V and 6 from J, leaving 12 bases between them. The CDR3 has 13 amino acids. Germline loops: CDR1 MNHEY, CDR2 SVGEGT. CDR3: CASRDSLFNEQFF. The CDR3, as DNA: TGTGCCAGCAGGGACAGCCTTTTCAATGAGCAGTTCTTC.